The T cell receptor (beta chain) described here comes from a study of blood T cell repertoires in COVID-19. Study as a whole: Italy, Spain and the United States were the sources of the convalescent and acute COVID-19 samples.

In the original processing: By means of reference gene primer amplification, nucleated cell counts were estimated. TCRdb keeps only in-frame clones here, not all; method: immunoSEQ multiplex PCR. V, J and clone size were drawn from that table, and D and trimming were deduced from the DNA. The data hold approximately 210,000 clones, with more than 65% observed a single time. The germline V gene has CDR1 SGHTS and CDR2 YDEGEE. The V end was cut by 2 bases, the J end by 5 bases, with 20 bases between. This CDR3 is built from 17 residues. This chain joins TRBV5-8 and TRBJ1-5, with D perhaps matching TRBD1 (5 bases). This sequence was found in a woman older than 75 with acute or convalescent COVID-19. Sequenced input: peripheral blood. The chain's CDR3 is CASSFQGVSGGDQPQHF. The DNA of the CDR3 is TGTGCCAGCAGCTTCCAAGGGGTTTCTGGAGGGGATCAGCCCCAGCATTTT.